This T cell receptor beta chain was identified during a study of T cell responses to AZD1222 COVID-19 vaccine. The CDR3 covers 13 residues. Germline CDR1 MGHDK, CDR2 SYGVNS. The V gene lost 8 bases and the J gene lost 2 bases, with 9 bases spanning the gap. Here immunoSEQ multiplex PCR was the method, and the copy in TCRdb shows in-frame clones only, minus some. Among 95,000 to 150,000 clones listed, roughly 88% were seen once. Sample: peripheral blood, taken on day 0 of AZD1222 vaccination. The origin of this receptor is an adult in good health. The V call is TRBV25-1, the J call TRBJ1-4; D ambiguous. The CDR3 protein is CASHFTTNEKLFF. CDR3 sequence (DNA): TGTGCCAGCCATTTTACGACTAATGAAAAACTGTTTTTT.